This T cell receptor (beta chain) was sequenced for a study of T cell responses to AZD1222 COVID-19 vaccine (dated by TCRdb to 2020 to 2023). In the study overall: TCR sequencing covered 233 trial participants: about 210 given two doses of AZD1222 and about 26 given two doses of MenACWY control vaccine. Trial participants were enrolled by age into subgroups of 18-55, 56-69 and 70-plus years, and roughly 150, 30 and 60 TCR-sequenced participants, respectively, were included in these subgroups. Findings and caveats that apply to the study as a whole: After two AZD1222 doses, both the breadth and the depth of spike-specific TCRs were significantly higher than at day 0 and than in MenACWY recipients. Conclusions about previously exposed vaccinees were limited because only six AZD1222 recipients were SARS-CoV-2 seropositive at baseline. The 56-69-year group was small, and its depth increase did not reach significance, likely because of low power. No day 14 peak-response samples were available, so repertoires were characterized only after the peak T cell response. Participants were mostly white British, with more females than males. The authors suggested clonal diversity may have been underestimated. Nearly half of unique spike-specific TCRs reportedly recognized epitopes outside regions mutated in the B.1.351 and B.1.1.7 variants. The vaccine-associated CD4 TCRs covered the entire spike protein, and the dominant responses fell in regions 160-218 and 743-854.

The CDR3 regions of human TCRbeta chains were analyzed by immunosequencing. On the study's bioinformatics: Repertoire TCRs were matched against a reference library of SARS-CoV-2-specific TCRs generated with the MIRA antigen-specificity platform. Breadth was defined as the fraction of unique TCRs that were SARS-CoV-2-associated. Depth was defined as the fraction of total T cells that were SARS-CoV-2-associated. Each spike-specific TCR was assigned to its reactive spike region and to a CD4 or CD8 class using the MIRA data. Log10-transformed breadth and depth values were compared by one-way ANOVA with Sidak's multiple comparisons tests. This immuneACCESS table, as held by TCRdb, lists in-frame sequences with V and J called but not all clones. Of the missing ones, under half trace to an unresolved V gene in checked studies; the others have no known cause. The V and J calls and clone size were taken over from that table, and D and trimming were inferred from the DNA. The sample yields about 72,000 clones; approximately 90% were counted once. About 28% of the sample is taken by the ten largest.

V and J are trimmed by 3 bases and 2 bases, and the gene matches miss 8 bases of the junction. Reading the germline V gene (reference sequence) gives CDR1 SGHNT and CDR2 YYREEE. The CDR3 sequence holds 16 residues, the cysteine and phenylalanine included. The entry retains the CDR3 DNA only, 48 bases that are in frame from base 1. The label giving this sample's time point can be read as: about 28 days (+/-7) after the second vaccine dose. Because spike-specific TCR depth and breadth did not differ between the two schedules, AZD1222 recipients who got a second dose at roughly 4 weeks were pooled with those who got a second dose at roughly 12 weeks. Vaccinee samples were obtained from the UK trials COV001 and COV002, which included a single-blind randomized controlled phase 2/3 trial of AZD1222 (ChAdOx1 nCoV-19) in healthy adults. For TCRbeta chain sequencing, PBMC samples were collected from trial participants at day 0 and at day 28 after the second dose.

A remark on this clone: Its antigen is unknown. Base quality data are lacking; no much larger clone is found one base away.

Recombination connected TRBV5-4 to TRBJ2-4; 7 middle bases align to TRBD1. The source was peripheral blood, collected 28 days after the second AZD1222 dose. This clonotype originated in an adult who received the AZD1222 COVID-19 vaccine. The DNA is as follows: TGTGCCAGCAGCTCCAAGGGGGCGAAAACCAAAAACATTCAGTACTTC. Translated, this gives CASSSKGAKTKNIQYF.